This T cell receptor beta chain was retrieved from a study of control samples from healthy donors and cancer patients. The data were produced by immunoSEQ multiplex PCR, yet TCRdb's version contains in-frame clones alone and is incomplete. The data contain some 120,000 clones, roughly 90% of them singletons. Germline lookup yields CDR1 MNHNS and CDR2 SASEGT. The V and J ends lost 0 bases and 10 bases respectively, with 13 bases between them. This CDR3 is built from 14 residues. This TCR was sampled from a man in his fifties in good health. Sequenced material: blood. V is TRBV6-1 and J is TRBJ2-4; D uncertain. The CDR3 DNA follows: TGTGCCAGCAGTGAAGCGCGGAGCAGTCCTATTCAGTACTTC. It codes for CASSEARSSPIQYF.